This is a list of T cell receptor beta chains from one sample in a study of T cells after yellow fever vaccination. MiXCR, applied by TCRdb to the 5' RACE reads, yields one record per CDR3 protein. The sample yields under 550,000 distinct CDR3 sequences, around a fifth seen once. The material sequenced was PBMCs, taken 20 to 25 days after the first yellow fever vaccination. These receptors were collected from a man aged 18 to 29 who received the YFV17D yellow fever vaccine. Each CDR3 is given with its conserved first and last residue. D genes are given only for firm matches. A row's size may be missing; if present it is once, few, many or a size class.

TRBV6-2/TRBV6-3,TRBJ1-2,few,-,CASSYEALRTENYGYTF,TGTGCCAGCAGTTATGAAGCTTTAAGGACAGAAAACTATGGCTACACCTTC
TRBV6-1,TRBJ2-2,few,TRBD1,CASSELPGQGTGELFF,TGTGCCAGCAGTGAATTGCCGGGACAGGGAACCGGGGAGCTGTTTTTT
TRBV18,TRBJ2-3,-,TRBD1,CASSPGDRAVWDTQYF,TGTGCCAGCTCACCAGGGGACAGGGCTGTGTGGGATACGCAGTATTTT
TRBV4-3,TRBJ1-3,-,-,CASSQDGNEDTIYF,TGCGCCAGCAGCCAAGACGGCAACGAGGACACCATATATTTT
TRBV5-1,TRBJ2-1,few,TRBD1,CASSLLPGQESNEQFF,TGCGCCAGCAGCTTGCTTCCGGGACAGGAATCCAATGAGCAGTTCTTC
TRBV12-3/TRBV12-4,TRBJ2-5,few,-,CASSNSRGSETQYF,TGTGCCAGCAGCAACTCCCGAGGCAGCGAGACCCAGTACTTC
TRBV5-4,TRBJ2-1,few,-,CASSFGPGVNEQFF,TGTGCCAGCAGCTTCGGCCCGGGAGTCAATGAGCAGTTCTTC
TRBV12-3/TRBV12-4,TRBJ1-1,-,-,CASSPDSLGTGEAFF,TGTGCCAGCAGTCCGGACAGTTTGGGGACTGGTGAAGCTTTCTTT
TRBV13,TRBJ2-2,few,TRBD1,CASSYPTDQTGGTGELFF,TGTGCCAGCAGCTACCCTACAGACCAGACAGGGGGCACCGGGGAGCTGTTTTTT
TRBV7-9,TRBJ1-6,-,-,CASSVPAAPLHF,TGTGCCAGCAGCGTGCCCGCGGCACCCCTCCACTTT
TRBV19,TRBJ1-6,-,-,CASKPGTYNSPLHF,TGTGCCAGTAAACCGGGGACCTATAATTCACCCCTCCACTTT
TRBV7-9,TRBJ2-3,few,-,CASSRGPDTQYF,TGTGCCAGCAGCCGGGGCCCGGATACGCAGTATTTT
TRBV7-9,TRBJ2-7,few,TRBD1,CASSSGTGPEQYF,TGTGCCAGCAGCTCGGGGACAGGGCCCGAGCAGTACTTC
TRBV9,TRBJ1-1,-,-,CASSVTGMNTEAFF,TGTGCCAGCAGCGTCACAGGGATGAACACTGAAGCTTTCTTT
TRBV4-3,TRBJ2-1,-,TRBD1,CASSLSTGAGEQFF,TGCGCCAGCAGCCTCTCGACAGGGGCGGGTGAGCAGTTCTTC
TRBV12-3/TRBV12-4,TRBJ1-4,-,-,CASSQTGALGSEKLFF,TGTGCCAGCAGCCAAACCGGGGCGCTCGGAAGTGAAAAACTGTTTTTT
TRBV5-1,TRBJ1-1,many,TRBD1,CASSSGTGNTEAFF,TGCGCCAGCAGTTCTGGGACAGGGAACACTGAAGCTTTCTTT
TRBV5-4,TRBJ2-2,few,-,CASSWGHITGELFF,TGTGCCAGCAGCTGGGGCCATATCACCGGGGAGCTGTTTTTT
TRBV27,TRBJ1-4,-,-,CASSPPGREKLFF,TGTGCCAGCAGCCCACCGGGGCGTGAAAAACTGTTTTTT
TRBV15,TRBJ1-4,few,-,CATSNRLATNEKLFF,TGTGCCACCAGTAACAGGCTAGCAACTAATGAAAAACTGTTTTTT
TRBV10-3,TRBJ2-4,-,-,CAISETSGTSRYF,TGTGCTATCAGTGAGACATCCGGGACCAGTCGGTACTTC
TRBV20-1,TRBJ2-1,few,TRBD2,CSAPQAGGALYNEQFF,TGCAGTGCCCCACAGGCCGGGGGGGCCCTCTACAATGAGCAGTTCTTC
TRBV7-9,TRBJ2-1,-,TRBD2,CASTSRDVGGGASEQFF,TGTGCCAGCACCTCTAGGGATGTCGGCGGGGGGGCCAGTGAGCAGTTCTTC
TRBV29-1,TRBJ1-1,-,-,CSVEWRRSEAFF,TGCAGCGTTGAATGGAGGCGTTCTGAAGCTTTCTTT
TRBV7-9,TRBJ2-2,few,TRBD2,CASSGTNIIVIGELFF,TGTGCCAGCAGCGGGACTAATATAATCGTAATCGGGGAGCTGTTTTTT
TRBV12-3/TRBV12-4,TRBJ2-3,-,TRBD1,CASSPGQWGTTTDTQYF,TGTGCCAGCAGTCCGGGACAGTGGGGCACTACCACAGATACGCAGTATTTT
TRBV5-1,TRBJ2-2,-,TRBD2,CASSGWRESGGTPRELFF,TGCGCCAGCAGCGGCTGGCGGGAAAGCGGGGGCACCCCCCGGGAGCTGTTTTTT
TRBV15,TRBJ1-1,-,-,CATSRDSGEGTEAFF,TGTGCCACCAGCAGAGATTCGGGAGAGGGCACTGAAGCTTTCTTT
TRBV5-1,TRBJ1-1,-,-,CASSSAGGSTEAFF,TGCGCCAGCAGCTCCGCGGGGGGCAGTACTGAAGCTTTCTTT
TRBV18,TRBJ2-5,-,-,CDSSPRGSGETQYF,TGTGACAGCTCACCCAGAGGGTCTGGGGAGACCCAGTACTTC
TRBV5-1,TRBJ1-4,-,-,CASSPKATNEKLFF,TGCGCCAGCAGCCCCAAGGCAACTAATGAAAAACTGTTTTTT
TRBV5-4,TRBJ2-5,few,-,CASSVGLTGETQYF,TGTGCCAGCAGCGTCGGACTAACGGGAGAGACCCAGTACTTC
TRBV27,TRBJ1-5,few,-,CASSLLPGQGAGQPQHF,TGTGCCAGCAGTTTATTGCCCGGGCAGGGCGCAGGTCAGCCCCAGCATTTT